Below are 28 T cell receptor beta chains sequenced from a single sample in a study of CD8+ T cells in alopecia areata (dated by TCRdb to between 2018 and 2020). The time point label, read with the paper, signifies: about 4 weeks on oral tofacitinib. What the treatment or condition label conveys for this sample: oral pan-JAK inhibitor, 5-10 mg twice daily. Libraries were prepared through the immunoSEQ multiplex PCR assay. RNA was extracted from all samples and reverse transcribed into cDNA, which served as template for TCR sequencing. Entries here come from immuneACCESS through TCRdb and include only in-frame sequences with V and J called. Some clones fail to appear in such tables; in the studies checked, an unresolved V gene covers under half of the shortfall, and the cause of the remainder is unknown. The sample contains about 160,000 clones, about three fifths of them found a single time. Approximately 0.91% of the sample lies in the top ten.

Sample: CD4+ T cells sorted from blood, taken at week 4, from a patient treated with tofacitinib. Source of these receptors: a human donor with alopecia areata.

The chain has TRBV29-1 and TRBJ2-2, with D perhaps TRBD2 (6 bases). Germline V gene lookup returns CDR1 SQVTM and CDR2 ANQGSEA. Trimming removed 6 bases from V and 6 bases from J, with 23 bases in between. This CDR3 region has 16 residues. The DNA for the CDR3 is TGCAGCGTCGCCCTCCTCGGAGGGGTAAGGGCCGGGGAGCTGTTTTTT. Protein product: CSVALLGGVRAGELFF.

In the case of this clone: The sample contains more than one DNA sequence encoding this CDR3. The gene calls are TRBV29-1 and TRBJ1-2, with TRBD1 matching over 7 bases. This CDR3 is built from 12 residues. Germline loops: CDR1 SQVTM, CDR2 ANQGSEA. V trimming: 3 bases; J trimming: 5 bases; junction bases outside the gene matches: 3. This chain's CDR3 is CSVEAGGYGYTF. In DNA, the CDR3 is TGCAGCGTTGAGGCAGGGGGGTATGGCTACACCTTC.

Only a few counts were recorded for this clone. The CDR3 region has the DNA TGCGCCAGCAGCCTTTCCGGACAGGGGAACATTCAGTACTTC. Its protein is CASSLSGQGNIQYF. The genes are TRBV4-3 and TRBJ2-4, with 9 bases lining up with TRBD1. V was pared by 4 bases and J by 7 bases, with 5 bases of the junction left unmatched. The CDR3 extends over 14 amino acids. The germline CDR1 and CDR2 sequences are LGHNA and YSLEER.

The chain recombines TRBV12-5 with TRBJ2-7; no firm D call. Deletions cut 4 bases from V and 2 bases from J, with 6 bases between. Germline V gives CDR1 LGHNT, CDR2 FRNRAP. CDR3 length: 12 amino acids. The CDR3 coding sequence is TGTGCTAGTGGTTCGCACACCTACGAGCAGTACTTC. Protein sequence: CASGSHTYEQYF.

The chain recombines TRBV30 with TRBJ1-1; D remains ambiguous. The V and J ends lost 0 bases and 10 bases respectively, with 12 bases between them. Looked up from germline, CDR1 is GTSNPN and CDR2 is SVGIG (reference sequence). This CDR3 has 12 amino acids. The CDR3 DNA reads TGTGCCTGGAGTGTATCTCTTAATGGAGCTTTCTTT. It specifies CAWSVSLNGAFF.

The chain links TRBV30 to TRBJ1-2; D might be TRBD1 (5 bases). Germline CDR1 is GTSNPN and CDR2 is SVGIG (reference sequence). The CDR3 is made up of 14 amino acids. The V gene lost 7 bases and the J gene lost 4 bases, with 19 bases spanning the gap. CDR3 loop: CASRPGQGGYGYTF. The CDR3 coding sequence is TGTGCCTCTCGTCCGGGTCAGGGAGGCTATGGCTACACCTTC.

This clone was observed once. CDR3 residues: CASSAQGAAVQNSPLHF. In DNA, the CDR3 is TGTGCCAGCAGTGCACAGGGAGCGGCCGTTCAGAATTCACCCCTCCACTTT. This rearrangement joins TRBV25-1 to TRBJ1-6, with D possibly matching TRBD1 (6 bases). Germline V CDR1 and CDR2: MGHDK, SYGVNS. This CDR3 comprises 17 residues. V dropped 4 bases and J dropped 7 bases, with 20 bases sitting between them.

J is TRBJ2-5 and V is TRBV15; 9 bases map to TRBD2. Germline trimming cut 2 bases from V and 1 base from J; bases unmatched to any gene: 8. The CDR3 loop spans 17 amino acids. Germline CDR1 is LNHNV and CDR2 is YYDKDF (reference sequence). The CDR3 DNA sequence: TGTGCCACCAGCAGAAGACCGGGACTAGCAGGCCAAGAGACCCAGTACTTC. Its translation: CATSRRPGLAGQETQYF.

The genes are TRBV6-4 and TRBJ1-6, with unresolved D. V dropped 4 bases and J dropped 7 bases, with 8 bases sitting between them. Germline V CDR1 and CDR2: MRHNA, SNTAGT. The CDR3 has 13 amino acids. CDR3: CASSVKQNSPLHF. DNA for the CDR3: TGTGCCAGCAGTGTCAAACAGAATTCACCCCTCCACTTT.

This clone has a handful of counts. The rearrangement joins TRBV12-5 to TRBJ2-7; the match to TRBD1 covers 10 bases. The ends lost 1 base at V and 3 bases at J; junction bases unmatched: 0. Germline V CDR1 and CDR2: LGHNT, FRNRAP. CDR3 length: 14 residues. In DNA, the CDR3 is TGTGCTAGTGGTTTGGGGACAGGGGGCTACGAGCAGTACTTC. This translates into CASGLGTGGYEQYF.

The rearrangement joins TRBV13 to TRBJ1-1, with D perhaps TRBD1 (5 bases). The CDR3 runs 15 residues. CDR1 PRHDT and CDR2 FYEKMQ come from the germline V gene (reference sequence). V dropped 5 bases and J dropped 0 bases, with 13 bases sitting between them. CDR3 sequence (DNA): TGTGCCAGCAGCGCTGACAGCCAGGTGAACACTGAAGCTTTCTTT. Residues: CASSADSQVNTEAFF.

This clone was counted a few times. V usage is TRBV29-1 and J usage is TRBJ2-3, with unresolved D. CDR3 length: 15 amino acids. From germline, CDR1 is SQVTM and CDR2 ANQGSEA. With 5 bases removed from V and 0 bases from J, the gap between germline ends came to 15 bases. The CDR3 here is CSVTRQASSTDTQYF. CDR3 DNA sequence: TGCAGCGTTACCAGGCAGGCGTCTAGCACAGATACGCAGTATTTT.

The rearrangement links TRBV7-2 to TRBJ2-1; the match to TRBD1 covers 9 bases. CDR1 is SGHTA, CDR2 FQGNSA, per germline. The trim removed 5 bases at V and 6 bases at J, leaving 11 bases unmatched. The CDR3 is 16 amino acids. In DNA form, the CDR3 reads TGTGCCAGCAGCCCCACCGGGGACAGGGTTAGCAATGAGCAGTTCTTC. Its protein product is CASSPTGDRVSNEQFF. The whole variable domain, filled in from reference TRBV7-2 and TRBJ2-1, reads GAGVSQSPSNKVTEKGKDVELRCDPISGHTALYWYRQSLGQGLEFLIYFQGNSAPDKSGLPSDRFSAERTGGSVSTLTIQRTQQEDSAVYLCASSPTGDRVSNEQFFGPGTRLTVL.

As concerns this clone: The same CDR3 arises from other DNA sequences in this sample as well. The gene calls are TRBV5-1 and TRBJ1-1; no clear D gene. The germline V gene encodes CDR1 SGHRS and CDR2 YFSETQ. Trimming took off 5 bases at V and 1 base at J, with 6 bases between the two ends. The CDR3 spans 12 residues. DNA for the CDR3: TGCGCCAGCAGGGAACAGAACACTGAAGCTTTCTTT. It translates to CASREQNTEAFF.

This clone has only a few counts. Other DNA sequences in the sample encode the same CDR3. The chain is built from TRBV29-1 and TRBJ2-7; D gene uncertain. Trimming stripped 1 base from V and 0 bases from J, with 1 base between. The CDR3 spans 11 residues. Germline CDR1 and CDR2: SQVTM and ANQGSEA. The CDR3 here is CSVEVSYEQYF. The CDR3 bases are TGCAGCGTTGAAGTCTCCTACGAGCAGTACTTC.

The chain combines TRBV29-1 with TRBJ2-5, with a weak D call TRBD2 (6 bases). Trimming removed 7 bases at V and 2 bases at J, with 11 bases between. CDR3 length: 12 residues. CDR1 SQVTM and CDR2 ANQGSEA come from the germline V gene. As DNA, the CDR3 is TGCAGCGGGGAGGTGGTACAAGAGACCCAGTACTTC. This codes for CSGEVVQETQYF.

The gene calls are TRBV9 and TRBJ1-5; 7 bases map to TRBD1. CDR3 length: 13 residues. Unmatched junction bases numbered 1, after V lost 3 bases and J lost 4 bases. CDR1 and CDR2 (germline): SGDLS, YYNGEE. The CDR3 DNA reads TGTGCCAGCAGCGCAGGGGGAAATCAGCCCCAGCATTTT. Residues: CASSAGGNQPQHF.

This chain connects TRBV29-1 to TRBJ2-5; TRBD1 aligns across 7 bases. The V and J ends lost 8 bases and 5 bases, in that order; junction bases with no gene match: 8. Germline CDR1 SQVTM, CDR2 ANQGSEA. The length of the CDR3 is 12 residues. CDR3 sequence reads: CSTYRGRETQYF. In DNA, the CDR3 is TGCAGCACTTACAGGGGACGGGAGACCCAGTACTTC.

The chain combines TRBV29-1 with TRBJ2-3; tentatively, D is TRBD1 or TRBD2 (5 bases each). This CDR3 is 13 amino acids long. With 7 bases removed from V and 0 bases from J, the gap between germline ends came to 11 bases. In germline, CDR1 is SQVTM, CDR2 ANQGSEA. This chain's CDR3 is CSGDLTSTDTQYF. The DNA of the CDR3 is TGCAGCGGGGACCTGACTAGCACAGATACGCAGTATTTT.

The CDR3 region has the DNA TGCGCCAGCAGCTCGACTAGCGGGGGGCCCTACGAGCAGTACTTC. Translation: CASSSTSGGPYEQYF. The rearrangement uses TRBV5-1 and TRBJ2-7; TRBD2 matches at 13 bases. J was trimmed by 2 bases and V by 3 bases; bases with no gene match: 2. CDR3 length: 15 amino acids. Germline V CDR1 and CDR2: SGHRS, YFSETQ.

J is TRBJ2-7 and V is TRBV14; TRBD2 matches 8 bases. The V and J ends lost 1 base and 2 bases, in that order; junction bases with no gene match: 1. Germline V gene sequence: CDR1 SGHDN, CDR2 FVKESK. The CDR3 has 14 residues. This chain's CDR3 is CASSQAGLAYEQYF. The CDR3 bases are TGTGCCAGCAGCCAAGCGGGACTAGCCTACGAGCAGTACTTC.

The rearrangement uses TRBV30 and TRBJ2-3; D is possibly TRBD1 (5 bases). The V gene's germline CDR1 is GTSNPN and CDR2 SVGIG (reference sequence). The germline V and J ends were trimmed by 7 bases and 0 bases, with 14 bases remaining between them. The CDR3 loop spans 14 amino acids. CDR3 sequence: CALRDSFSTDTQYF. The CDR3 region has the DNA TGTGCCTTACGAGACAGCTTTAGCACAGATACGCAGTATTTT.

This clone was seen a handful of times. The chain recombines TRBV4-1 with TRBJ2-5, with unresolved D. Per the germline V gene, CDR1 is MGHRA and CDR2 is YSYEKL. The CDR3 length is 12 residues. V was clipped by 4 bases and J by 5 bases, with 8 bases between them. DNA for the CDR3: TGCGCCAGCAGCCTCCAAGGGGAGACCCAGTACTTC. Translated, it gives CASSLQGETQYF.

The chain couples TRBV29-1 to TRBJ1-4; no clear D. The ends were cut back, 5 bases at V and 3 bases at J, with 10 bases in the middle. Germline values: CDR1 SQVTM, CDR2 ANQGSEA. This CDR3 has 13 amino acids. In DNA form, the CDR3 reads TGCAGCGTTAGACGTGCTGCTAATGAAAAACTGTTTTTT. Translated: CSVRRAANEKLFF.

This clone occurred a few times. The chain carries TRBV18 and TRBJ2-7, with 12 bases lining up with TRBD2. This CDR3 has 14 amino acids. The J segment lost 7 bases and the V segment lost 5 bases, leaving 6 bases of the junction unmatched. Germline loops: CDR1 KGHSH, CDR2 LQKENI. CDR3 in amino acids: CASSSGLAGREQYF. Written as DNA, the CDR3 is TGTGCCAGCTCATCCGGACTAGCGGGGCGAGAGCAGTACTTC.

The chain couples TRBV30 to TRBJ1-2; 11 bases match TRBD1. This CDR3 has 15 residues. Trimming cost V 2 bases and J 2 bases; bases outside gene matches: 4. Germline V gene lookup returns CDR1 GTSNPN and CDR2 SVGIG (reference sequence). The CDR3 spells CAWSPGQGANYGYTF. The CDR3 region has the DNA TGTGCCTGGAGTCCAGGACAGGGGGCAAACTATGGCTACACCTTC.

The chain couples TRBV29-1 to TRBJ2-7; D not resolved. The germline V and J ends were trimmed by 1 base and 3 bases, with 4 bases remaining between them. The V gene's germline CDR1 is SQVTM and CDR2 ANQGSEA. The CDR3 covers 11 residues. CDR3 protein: CSVEVLYEQYF. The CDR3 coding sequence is TGCAGCGTTGAAGTTCTCTACGAGCAGTACTTC.

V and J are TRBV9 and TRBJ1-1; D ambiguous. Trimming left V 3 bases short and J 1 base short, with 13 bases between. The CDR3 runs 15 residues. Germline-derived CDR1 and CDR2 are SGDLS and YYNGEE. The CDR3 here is CASSEGTLGNTEAFF. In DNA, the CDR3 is TGTGCCAGCAGCGAAGGTACTCTTGGGAACACTGAAGCTTTCTTT.